The 32 T cell receptor beta chains in this list originate from one sample, sequenced in a study of technical replicates of blood from a few donors. Libraries were prepared by immunoSEQ multiplex PCR; TCRdb keeps only in-frame clonotypes and omits some of them. The repertoire holds about 100,000 clones, with roughly 95% as singletons. The sequencing sample was made of T cells isolated from PBMCs. Receptors were obtained from a human donor in good health.

The chain couples TRBV6-5 to TRBJ1-2, with D possibly matching TRBD1 (6 bases). The CDR3 loop spans 13 amino acids. The V gene lost 0 bases and the J gene lost 5 bases, with 7 bases spanning the gap. The germline CDR1 and CDR2 sequences are MNHEY and SVGAGI. The CDR3 DNA follows: TGTGCCAGCAGTTACTCGACAGGATATGGCTACACCTTC. Translation gives CASSYSTGYGYTF.

This chain connects TRBV9 to TRBJ1-3; D remains unclear. The CDR3 sequence is 13 residues long. The germline V gene has CDR1 SGDLS and CDR2 YYNGEE. V gave up 2 bases and J gave up 6 bases, with 9 bases separating them. CDR3 sequence (DNA): TGTGCCAGCAGCGTCGGGAGTGAAAACACCATATATTTT. Its translation is CASSVGSENTIYF.

The count of this clone is one. The genes are TRBV2 and TRBJ1-1; weak D call: TRBD1 (5 bases). Deletions cut 6 bases from V and 0 bases from J, with 14 bases between. The CDR3 spans 15 residues. Germline assignment: CDR1 SNHLY and CDR2 FYNNEI. The CDR3 sequence is CASRIQETMNTEAFF. In nucleotides, the CDR3 is TGTGCCAGCAGGATACAGGAGACCATGAACACTGAAGCTTTCTTT.

The chain combines TRBV7-6 with TRBJ2-1; a possible D gene is TRBD1 (6 bases). V was trimmed by 6 bases and J by 0 bases, leaving 15 bases between them. CDR3 length: 16 amino acids. Germline assignment: CDR1 SGHVS and CDR2 FNYEAQ. CDR3 loop: CASSFTGFSSYNEQFF. CDR3 sequence (DNA): TGTGCCAGCAGTTTCACAGGGTTCAGCTCCTACAATGAGCAGTTCTTC.

The chain joins TRBV5-1 to TRBJ1-1; D remains unclear. V was cut by 0 bases and J by 3 bases, with 12 bases left in between. CDR1 SGHRS and CDR2 YFSETQ come from the germline V gene. This CDR3 is built from 15 residues. The CDR3 protein is CASSLVVREDTEAFF. CDR3 nucleotides: TGCGCCAGCAGCTTGGTCGTTAGGGAGGACACTGAAGCTTTCTTT.

The chain has TRBV5-6 and TRBJ2-1, with 8 positions matching TRBD1. The germline V gene encodes CDR1 SGHDT and CDR2 YYEEEE. The CDR3 runs 16 residues. Germline trimming cut 1 base from V and 1 base from J; bases unmatched to any gene: 4. CDR3 nucleotides: TGTGCCAGCAGCTTGTGGCAGGGGGCATCCTACAATGAGCAGTTCTTC. Translation gives CASSLWQGASYNEQFF.

J is TRBJ2-2 and V is TRBV5-4, with D maybe TRBD2 (11 bases). The CDR3 runs to 19 residues. V gave up 4 bases and J gave up 8 bases, with 30 bases separating them. Germline loops: CDR1 SGHNT, CDR2 YYREEE (reference sequence). This CDR3 is CASSAGTGAIAGGRGELFF. The CDR3 nucleotides read TGTGCCAGCAGCGCCGGGACAGGGGCTATAGCGGGAGGGAGAGGGGAGCTGTTTTTT. Supplemented by reference TRBV5-4 and TRBJ2-2, the full variable domain reads ETGVTQSPTHLIKTRGQQVTLRCSSQSGHNTVSWYQQALGQGPQFIFQYYREEENGRGNFPPRFSGLQFPNYSSELNVNALELDDSALYLCASSAGTGAIAGGRGELFFGEGSRLTVL.

This rearrangement joins TRBV7-8 to TRBJ2-2, with D perhaps matching TRBD2 (6 bases). CDR1 is SGHVS, CDR2 FQNEAQ, per germline. CDR3 size: 14 residues. Trimming shortened V by 3 bases and J by 6 bases, and 11 bases separated the two germline ends. CDR3 nucleotide sequence: TGTGCCAGCAGCTTGGCTAGCGAGGCCGGGGAGCTGTTTTTT. Translation: CASSLASEAGELFF.

This clone was observed a single time. The J gene is TRBJ2-7, the V gene TRBV5-1; 14 bases agree with TRBD2. The V gene end was trimmed by 7 bases and the J gene end by 7 bases; junction bases not matched to a gene: 4. The CDR3 runs to 13 residues. Per the germline V gene, CDR1 is SGHRS and CDR2 is YFSETQ. In nucleotides, the CDR3 is TGCGCCAGCGGGACTAGCGGGAGCTGGGAGCAGTACTTC. Its protein is CASGTSGSWEQYF.

This rearrangement joins TRBV6-4 to TRBJ1-2, with D perhaps matching TRBD1 (5 bases). Germline CDR1 reads MRHNA; CDR2 reads SNTAGT. Trimming stripped 3 bases from V and 0 bases from J, with 11 bases between. The CDR3 covers 15 residues. The CDR3 loop reads CASSDSGNPNYGYTF. The CDR3 nucleotides are TGTGCCAGCAGTGATTCAGGGAACCCTAACTATGGCTACACCTTC.

The chain recombines TRBV7-9 with TRBJ2-3; D not certain. V lost 7 bases and J 2 bases, leaving 25 bases between the germline ends. Germline assignment: CDR1 SEHNR and CDR2 FQNEAQ (reference sequence). The CDR3 consists of 18 residues. CDR3 nucleotide sequence: TGTGCCAGCACCCACCCGACCTCGGGTCGGTCGGACACAGATACGCAGTATTTT. This translates into CASTHPTSGRSDTDTQYF.

Only one count was recorded for this clone. The chain uses TRBV7-2 and TRBJ2-1, with D unresolved. The CDR3 totals 15 residues. The germline V gene has CDR1 SGHTA and CDR2 FQGNSA. V lost 0 bases and J 3 bases, leaving 9 bases between the germline ends. CDR3 in amino acids: CASSLAPGFYNEQFF. The DNA of the CDR3 is TGTGCCAGCAGCTTAGCACCAGGATTCTACAATGAGCAGTTCTTC.

DNA of the CDR3: TGCGCCAGCAGCTTGGCGTACCAAGAGACCCAGTACTTC. Its translation: CASSLAYQETQYF. This rearrangement joins TRBV5-1 to TRBJ2-5; D is uncertain. The CDR3 extends over 13 amino acids. With 0 bases removed from V and 0 bases from J, the gap between germline ends came to 3 bases. The germline CDR1 and CDR2 sequences are SGHRS and YFSETQ.

V gene TRBV5-1 combines with J gene TRBJ1-1, with D unresolved. V was shortened by 0 bases and J by 1 base, with 13 bases between the two germline ends. The length of the CDR3 is 16 residues. Germline CDR1 SGHRS, CDR2 YFSETQ. CDR3 sequence: CASSLGFRGKNTEAFF. The CDR3 DNA sequence: TGCGCCAGCAGCTTGGGTTTCCGGGGAAAGAACACTGAAGCTTTCTTT.

This chain joins TRBV7-9 and TRBJ1-1; a weak D match, TRBD1 (6 bases). The V end was cut by 5 bases, the J end by 8 bases, with 12 bases between. Germline V gene sequence: CDR1 SEHNR, CDR2 FQNEAQ (reference sequence). The CDR3 spans 12 residues. The CDR3 loop reads CASSRGQLEAFF. CDR3 DNA: TGTGCCAGCAGCCGGGGACAACTAGAAGCTTTCTTT.

The chain carries TRBV29-1 and TRBJ1-2; a weak D match, TRBD1 (5 bases). The CDR3 totals 14 residues. The germline CDR1 and CDR2 sequences are SQVTM and ANQGSEA. The V gene lost 7 bases and the J gene lost 6 bases, with 21 bases spanning the gap. This chain's CDR3 is CSGDDREREDGYTF. The CDR3 DNA follows: TGCAGCGGCGATGACAGAGAGCGAGAGGATGGCTACACCTTC.

This chain uses TRBV6-1 with TRBJ2-6; possible D gene TRBD1, 5 bases. This CDR3 region has 15 residues. Trimming cost V 5 bases and J 0 bases, with 8 bases left between them. The germline V gene has CDR1 MNHNS and CDR2 SASEGT. The CDR3 region has the DNA TGTGCCAGCAGTACCAGGGTCTCTGGGGCCAACGTCCTGACTTTC. This sequence encodes CASSTRVSGANVLTF.

The chain is built from TRBV7-2 and TRBJ2-7, with TRBD2 matching 9 bases. CDR3 length equals 18 residues. Germline V gene sequence: CDR1 SGHTA, CDR2 FQGNSA. CDR3 in amino acids: CATSTGDGGRAKNYEQYF. The CDR3 DNA reads TGTGCTACCTCGACCGGAGATGGCGGGAGGGCAAAAAACTACGAGCAGTACTTC.

This chain joins TRBV4-2 and TRBJ1-4, with D possibly matching TRBD1 (5 bases). The CDR3 sequence is 14 residues long. With 6 bases removed from V and 0 bases from J, the gap between germline ends came to 8 bases. Germline CDR1 is LGHNA and CDR2 is YNFKEQ. The DNA of the CDR3 is TGTGCCAGCAGACCGACAGCAACTAATGAAAAACTGTTTTTT. It translates to CASRPTATNEKLFF.

In this sample, this clone turned up a few times. This specimen includes other DNA sequences encoding the same CDR3. V gene TRBV5-1 combines with J gene TRBJ1-1, with D perhaps TRBD1 (6 bases). CDR1 SGHRS and CDR2 YFSETQ come from the germline V gene. V dropped 4 bases and J dropped 1 base, with 8 bases sitting between them. This CDR3 spans 13 amino acids. The CDR3 bases are TGCGCCAGCAGCGAACAGGGGAACACTGAAGCTTTCTTT. Translating gives CASSEQGNTEAFF.

The V and J genes are TRBV6-1 and TRBJ2-3; D perhaps matches TRBD2 (6 bases). Trimming stripped 6 bases from V and 5 bases from J, with 18 bases between. The CDR3 loop spans 15 amino acids. Germline V gene sequence: CDR1 MNHNS, CDR2 SASEGT. The DNA of the CDR3 is TGTGCCAGCAGCAAAAGGGACTTTCACGAAGATACGCAGTATTTT. This encodes CASSKRDFHEDTQYF.

This chain links TRBV10-2 with TRBJ2-7; 8 bases match TRBD2. CDR1 and CDR2 (germline): WSHSY, SAAADI. The ends lost 3 bases at V and 7 bases at J; junction bases unmatched: 8. The CDR3 spans 14 residues. CDR3: CASSDAGGAGEQYF. The CDR3 nucleotides read TGCGCCAGCAGTGATGCGGGGGGCGCGGGGGAGCAGTACTTC.

The J gene is TRBJ2-5, the V gene TRBV6-1; D is undetermined. Deletions cut 0 bases from V and 2 bases from J, with 10 bases between. Germline V gene lookup returns CDR1 MNHNS and CDR2 SASEGT. CDR3 length: 15 residues. CDR3 coding DNA: TGTGCCAGCAGTGAAGCGGGTAGGCGGCAAGAGACCCAGTACTTC. It specifies CASSEAGRRQETQYF.

The chain has TRBV6-5 and TRBJ2-7; 8 nucleotides line up with TRBD1. Germline trimming cut 6 bases from V and 2 bases from J; bases unmatched to any gene: 9. The CDR3 covers 15 residues. Per the germline V gene, CDR1 is MNHEY and CDR2 is SVGAGI. CDR3 protein: CASSPVSTGAYEQYF. The CDR3 DNA reads as TGTGCCAGCAGCCCAGTATCGACAGGGGCCTACGAGCAGTACTTC.

The rearrangement uses TRBV19 and TRBJ2-1; 8 nucleotides match TRBD1. Germline lookup yields CDR1 LNHDA and CDR2 SQIVND (reference sequence). The V and J ends lost 10 bases and 1 base, in that order; junction bases with no gene match: 12. This CDR3 is 16 amino acids long. DNA of the CDR3: TGTGCCACCGTCCCGGGACAGGCACTTTCCTACAATGAGCAGTTCTTC. Its translation: CATVPGQALSYNEQFF.

The V call is TRBV4-1, the J call TRBJ1-6, with D perhaps matching TRBD1 (6 bases). The CDR3 loop spans 16 amino acids. In germline, CDR1 is MGHRA, CDR2 YSYEKL. V was cut by 3 bases and J by 6 bases, with 15 bases left in between. The CDR3 DNA reads as TGCGCCAGCAGCCAGGGACAAGGCCGGATTAATTCACCCCTCCACTTT. It specifies CASSQGQGRINSPLHF.

The gene calls are TRBV28 and TRBJ1-2; TRBD1 matches 7 bases. With V trimmed by 2 bases and J by 6 bases, 9 bases remained unmatched. Germline CDR1 is MDHEN and CDR2 is SYDVKM. The CDR3 is 15 amino acids. CDR3 nucleotide sequence: TGTGCCAGCAGTTTAAGGCCACAGGGGTCCCATGGCTACACCTTC. Its protein is CASSLRPQGSHGYTF.

This chain connects TRBV4-2 to TRBJ2-2; D gene unclear. V lost 0 bases to trimming and J lost 3 bases, with 11 bases between them. Germline values: CDR1 LGHNA, CDR2 YNFKEQ. The CDR3 covers 16 residues. The CDR3 DNA follows: TGTGCCAGCAGCCAAGATTTACGCGAATACACCGGGGAGCTGTTTTTT. Translated, it gives CASSQDLREYTGELFF.

This rearrangement joins TRBV21-1 to TRBJ1-5; the DNA was not compared with TRBD1, the D call given in the table. TRBV21-1 represents a pseudogene. The CDR3 runs 16 residues. The CDR3 sequence is CASSTIGTGNNQPQHF. CDR3 in DNA: TGTGCCAGCAGCACTATAGGGACAGGGAACAATCAGCCCCAGCATTTT.

The chain has TRBV19 and TRBJ1-1; D is unclear. CDR1 LNHDA and CDR2 SQIVND come from the germline V gene (reference sequence). This CDR3 is built from 15 residues. The V end was cut by 6 bases, the J end by 2 bases, with 16 bases between. The CDR3 sequence is CASSVLLGGNTEAFF. CDR3 DNA sequence: TGTGCCAGTAGCGTTCTCCTCGGCGGTAACACTGAAGCTTTCTTT.

The rearrangement uses TRBV28 and TRBJ1-3, with no clear D. V was cut by 6 bases and J by 3 bases, with 18 bases left in between. CDR3 length equals 16 residues. Germline V gives CDR1 MDHEN, CDR2 SYDVKM. CDR3 residues: CASSLLRVGFGNTIYF. The CDR3 DNA reads as TGTGCCAGCAGCCTCCTGAGGGTCGGCTTTGGAAACACCATATATTTT. The full variable domain, with the rest looked up from reference TRBV28 and TRBJ1-3, is DVKVTQSSRYLVKRTGEKVFLECVQDMDHENMFWYRQDPGLGLRLIYFSYDVKMKEKGDIPEGYSVSREKKERFSLILESASTNQTSMYLCASSLLRVGFGNTIYFGEGSWLTVV.

V usage is TRBV18 and J usage is TRBJ2-5, with a possible D match to TRBD1 (6 bases). V lost 5 bases and J 0 bases, leaving 10 bases between the germline ends. From germline, CDR1 is KGHSH and CDR2 LQKENI. The CDR3 contains 14 residues. The CDR3 sequence: CASSTGQNQETQYF. In DNA, the CDR3 is TGTGCCAGCTCAACAGGACAGAACCAAGAGACCCAGTACTTC.